The entry below describes one T cell receptor (beta chain). Assay used: immunoSEQ multiplex PCR; TCRdb lists only in-frame clones, some missing. The profile covers about 16,000 clones, with approximately 80% appearing a single time and roughly 20% taken by the ten largest. This CDR3 is built from 16 residues. Germline-derived CDR1 and CDR2 are WSHSY and SAAADI. V was shortened by 0 bases and J by 0 bases, with 11 bases between the two germline ends. This record belongs to a study of T cells in tumors after PD-1 blockade. This chain uses TRBV10-2 with TRBJ1-1, with D tentatively TRBD1 (6 bases). The sample consisted of PBMCs, taken after anti-PD-1 treatment. The clonotype originates from a human donor with basal cell carcinoma. The CDR3 sequence is CASSESRTVVNTEAFF. CDR3 nucleotides: TGCGCCAGCAGTGAGTCGCGGACAGTTGTGAACACTGAAGCTTTCTTT.